One and the same sample provided the 15 T cell receptor beta chains below, sequenced in a study of T cells in Graves' hyperthyroidism and ophthalmopathy. TCR beta CDR3 regions were amplified from RNA transcripts. Carried out on the TCR CDR3, a first-round RT-PCR used the HTBI primer set. Via MiXCR, TCRdb re-called the multiplex PCR reads, giving one row per CDR3 protein. The table lists more than 550,000 distinct CDR3 sequences, around 16% of them singletons. Source material: blood. Every receptor here comes from a man between 50 and 59 years old with Graves' hyperthyroidism.

The table lists this clonotype with a few counts. The gene calls are TRBV7-2 and TRBJ2-1; unclear D gene. V lost 5 bases, J lost 8 bases, and 16 bases lay in between. The CDR3 is 14 amino acids. Germline lookup yields CDR1 SGHTA and CDR2 FQGNSA. The CDR3 is CASSLNSLGYEQFF. The CDR3 bases are TGTGCCAGCAGCCTCAACTCGTTGGGCTATGAGCAGTTCTTC.

This clonotype appeared a single time. The V gene is TRBV12-3 or TRBV12-4, the J gene TRBJ2-6, with TRBD1 matching over 9 bases. The trim removed 3 bases at V and 0 bases at J, leaving 3 bases unmatched. This CDR3 comprises 17 residues. This CDR3 reads CASSFGTGYSGANVLTF. As DNA, the CDR3 is TGTGCCAGCAGTTTCGGGACAGGGTACTCTGGGGCCAACGTCCTGACTTTC.

The chain is built from TRBV29-1 and TRBJ1-1, with 7 positions matching TRBD1. V gave up 1 base and J gave up 1 base; unmatched junction bases: 3. The germline V gene has CDR1 SQVTM and CDR2 ANQGSEA. The CDR3 covers 14 residues. CDR3 nucleotide sequence: TGCAGCGTTGAAGTCCGACAGGGGAACACTGAAGCTTTCTTT. This encodes CSVEVRQGNTEAFF.

The chain combines TRBV4-1 with TRBJ1-6; no clear D. This CDR3 has 17 residues. V lost 4 bases and J 0 bases, leaving 13 bases between the germline ends. The germline gives CDR1 MGHRA, CDR2 YSYEKL. This CDR3 reads CASSPSDPNSYNSPLHF. DNA of the CDR3: TGCGCCAGCAGCCCTTCGGACCCGAACTCCTATAATTCACCCCTCCACTTT.

CDR3 DNA: TGTGCCAGCAGCCTCCACAGGGAAACTGAAGCTTTCTTT. Its protein is CASSLHRETEAFF. The J gene is TRBJ1-1, the V gene TRBV5-5, with a tentative D call TRBD1 (6 bases). V lost 4 bases and J lost 5, with 12 bases in between. The CDR3 loop spans 13 amino acids. The germline gives CDR1 SGHKS, CDR2 YYEKEE (reference sequence). Full variable domain (remainder filled in from reference TRBV5-5 and TRBJ1-1): DAGVTQSPTHLIKTRGQQVTLRCSPISGHKSVSWYQQVLGQGPQFIFQYYEKEERGRGNFPDRFSARQFPNYSSELNVNALLLGDSALYLCASSLHRETEAFFGQGTRLTVV.

This clonotype occurred many times. This could be a read error, since a much larger clone is one nucleotide away. The chain combines TRBV7-2 with TRBJ2-3, with unresolved D. This CDR3 region has 11 residues. Trimming took 5 bases from V and 4 from J, leaving 4 bases between them. Germline CDR1 is SGHTA and CDR2 is FQGNSA. The CDR3 is CASSISDTQYF. In DNA form, the CDR3 reads TGTGCCAGCAGCATATCAGATACGCAGTATTTT.

This clonotype has at least ten counts. This chain uses TRBV20-1 with TRBJ2-3; D possibly corresponds to TRBD2 (7 bases). The V and J ends lost 0 bases and 3 bases respectively, with 13 bases between them. The germline gives CDR1 DFQATT, CDR2 SNEGSKA (reference sequence). The CDR3 spans 15 residues. The CDR3 loop is CSARDGGASTDTQYF. The CDR3 region has the DNA TGCAGTGCTAGAGATGGGGGGGCGAGTACAGATACGCAGTATTTT.

This clonotype was counted at least ten times. This rearrangement joins TRBV6-1 to TRBJ1-4; 7 nucleotides align to TRBD1. The CDR3 sequence is 13 residues long. The trim removed 6 bases at V and 8 bases at J, leaving 6 bases unmatched. Germline V CDR1 and CDR2: MNHNS, SASEGT. The DNA for the CDR3 is TGTGCCAGCAGCCACAGGGGAAGCGAAAAACTGTTTTTT. Protein: CASSHRGSEKLFF.

V and J are TRBV20-1 and TRBJ2-5, with 9 bases aligning to TRBD2. This CDR3 is built from 13 residues. Unmatched junction bases numbered 3, after V lost 5 bases and J lost 2 bases. Germline CDR1 and CDR2: DFQATT and SNEGSKA (reference sequence). The CDR3 DNA sequence: TGCAGTGCTCCAAGCGGGGGGCAAGAGACCCAGTACTTC. This gives the protein CSAPSGGQETQYF.

In DNA form, the CDR3 reads TGTGCCACAAGACACAGGGCCGACACCGGGGAGCTGTTTTTT. Amino acids: CATRHRADTGELFF. The gene calls are TRBV19 and TRBJ2-2; the D gene is possibly TRBD1 (6 bases). V was trimmed by 10 bases and J by 3 bases, leaving 15 bases between them. Germline V gene sequence: CDR1 LNHDA, CDR2 SQIVND (reference sequence). This CDR3 has 14 amino acids.

This clonotype was observed a few times. The V gene is TRBV28, the J gene TRBJ2-1; perhaps TRBD1 as D (7 bases). This CDR3 comprises 17 residues. CDR1 and CDR2 (germline): MDHEN, SYDVKM. V lost 5 bases to trimming and J lost 8 bases, with 25 bases between them. The CDR3 DNA is TGTGCCAGCAGTAGGGGGCAGGGGAGGTCTACGACAGATGAGCAGTTCTTC. Its translation is CASSRGQGRSTTDEQFF.

This clonotype was detected a few times. The chain recombines TRBV19 with TRBJ1-4; possibly TRBD1 for D (6 bases). CDR3 length: 18 amino acids. V lost 10 bases and J 0 bases, leaving 24 bases between the germline ends. Germline CDR1 reads LNHDA; CDR2 reads SQIVND (reference sequence). CDR3 in amino acids: CATSAPGQILATNEKLFF. As DNA, the CDR3 is TGTGCCACCAGCGCCCCGGGACAAATTCTTGCAACTAATGAAAAACTGTTTTTT. The complete variable domain, with remaining parts taken from reference TRBV19 and TRBJ1-4, reads DGGITQSPKYLFRKEGQNVTLSCEQNLNHDAMYWYRQDPGQGLRLIYYSQIVNDFQKGDIAEGYSVSREKKESFPLTVTSAQKNPTAFYLCATSAPGQILATNEKLFFGSGTQLSVL.

This clonotype showed up just a few times. The rearrangement links TRBV6-2 or TRBV6-3 to TRBJ1-4; D ambiguous. CDR1 and CDR2 from the germline V gene are MNHEY and SVGEGT. The length of the CDR3 is 15 residues. V lost 2 bases to trimming and J lost 8 bases, with 15 bases between them. CDR3 sequence: CASSYDGSFREKLFF. Here the CDR3 DNA reads TGTGCCAGCAGTTACGACGGAAGCTTTCGCGAAAAACTGTTTTTT.

Only one count was recorded for this clonotype. The chain carries TRBV28 and TRBJ2-1; 8 bases are a match to TRBD2. Germline trimming cut 4 bases from V and 8 bases from J; bases unmatched to any gene: 7. The germline CDR1 and CDR2 sequences are MDHEN and SYDVKM. This CDR3 has 14 amino acids. CDR3 sequence reads: CASSSTGRVYEQFF. The CDR3 DNA reads TGTGCCAGCAGTTCCACCGGGAGGGTCTATGAGCAGTTCTTC.

This clonotype was counted a few times. The rearrangement uses TRBV19 and TRBJ2-3, with no clear D. CDR3 length: 15 residues. V was clipped by 5 bases and J by 6 bases, with 18 bases between them. Looked up from germline, CDR1 is LNHDA and CDR2 is SQIVND (reference sequence). The CDR3 region is CASSPLRLGYDTQYF. The CDR3 DNA reads as TGTGCCAGTAGTCCCCTACGCTTGGGATATGATACGCAGTATTTT.